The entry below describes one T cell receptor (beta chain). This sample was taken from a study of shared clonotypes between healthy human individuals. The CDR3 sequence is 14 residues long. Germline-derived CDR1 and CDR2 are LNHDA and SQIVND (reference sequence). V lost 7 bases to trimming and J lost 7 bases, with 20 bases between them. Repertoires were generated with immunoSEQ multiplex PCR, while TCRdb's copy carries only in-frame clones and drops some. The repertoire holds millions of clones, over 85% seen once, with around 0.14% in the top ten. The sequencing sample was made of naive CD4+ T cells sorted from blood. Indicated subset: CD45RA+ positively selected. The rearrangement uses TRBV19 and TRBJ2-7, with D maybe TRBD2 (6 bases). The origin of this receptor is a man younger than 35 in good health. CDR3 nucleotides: TGTGCCAGTAAAATCGGACTCGAGGCGGGGGAGCAGTACTTC. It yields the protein CASKIGLEAGEQYF.